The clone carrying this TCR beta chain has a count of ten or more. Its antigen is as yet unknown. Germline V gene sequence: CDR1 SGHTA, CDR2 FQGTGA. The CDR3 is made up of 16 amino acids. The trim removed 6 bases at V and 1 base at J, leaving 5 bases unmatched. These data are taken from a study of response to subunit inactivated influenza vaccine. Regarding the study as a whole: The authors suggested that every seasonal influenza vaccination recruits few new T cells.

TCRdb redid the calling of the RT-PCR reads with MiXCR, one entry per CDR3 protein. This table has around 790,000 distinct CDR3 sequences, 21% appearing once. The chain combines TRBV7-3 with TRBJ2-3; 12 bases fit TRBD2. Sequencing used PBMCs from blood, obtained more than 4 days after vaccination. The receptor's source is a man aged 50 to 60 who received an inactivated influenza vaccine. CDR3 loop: CASSSGLAGRTDTQYF. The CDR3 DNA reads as TGTGCCAGCAGTTCCGGACTAGCGGGGCGCACAGATACGCAGTATTTT. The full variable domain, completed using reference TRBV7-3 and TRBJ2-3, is GAGVSQTPSNKVTEKGKYVELRCDPISGHTALYWYRQSLGQGPEFLIYFQGTGAADDSGLPNDRFFAVRPEGSVSTLKIQRTERGDSAVYLCASSSGLAGRTDTQYFGPGTRLTVL.